This T cell receptor (beta chain) stems from a study of graft-versus-host responses after intestinal transplantation. On the study more broadly: Each recipient received a multivisceral, liver-intestinal, or isolated intestinal graft. Each recipient received anti-thymocyte globulin induction, then tacrolimus and steroids for two to three years. Study results and caveats: Circulating GvH clone levels at their peak were associated with HvG declines (early post-transplant).

Concerning this clone: The antigen remains undetermined.

This table comes from immunoSEQ multiplex PCR, and its TCRdb copy is limited to in-frame clones, with some not included. This sample carries approximately 39,000 clones, approximately 94% of them seen once, and the ten largest clones take 0.22%. This CDR3 has 10 amino acids. The germline gives CDR1 GTSNPN, CDR2 SVGIG (reference sequence). Trimming removed 5 bases at V and 5 bases at J, with 5 bases between. This sample comprised unstimulated CD4+ T cells sorted from spleen or lymph node cells, obtained before transplant. The rearrangement links TRBV30 to TRBJ2-3; D gene uncertain. The TCR originated in a human donor who was the organ donor for an intestinal transplant. As DNA, the CDR3 is TGTGCCTGGGGGGAAGATACGCAGTATTTT. Translation: CAWGEDTQYF.